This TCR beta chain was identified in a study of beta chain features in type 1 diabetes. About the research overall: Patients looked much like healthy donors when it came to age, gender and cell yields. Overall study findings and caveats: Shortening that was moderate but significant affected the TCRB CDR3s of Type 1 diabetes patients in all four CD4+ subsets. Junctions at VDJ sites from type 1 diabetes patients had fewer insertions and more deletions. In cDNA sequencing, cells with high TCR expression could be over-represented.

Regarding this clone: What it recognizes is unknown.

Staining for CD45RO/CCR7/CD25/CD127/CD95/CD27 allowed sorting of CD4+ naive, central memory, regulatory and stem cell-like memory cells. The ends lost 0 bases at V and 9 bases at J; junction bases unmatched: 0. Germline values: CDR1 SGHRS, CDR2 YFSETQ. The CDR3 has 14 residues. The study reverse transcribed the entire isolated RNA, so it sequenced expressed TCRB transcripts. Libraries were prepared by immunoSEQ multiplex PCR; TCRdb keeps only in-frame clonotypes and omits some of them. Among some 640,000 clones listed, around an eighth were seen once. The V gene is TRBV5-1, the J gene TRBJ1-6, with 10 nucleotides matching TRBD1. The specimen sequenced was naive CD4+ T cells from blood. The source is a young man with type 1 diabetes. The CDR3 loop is CASSLGQGASPLHF. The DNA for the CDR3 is TGCGCCAGCAGCTTGGGACAGGGGGCTTCACCCCTCCACTTT. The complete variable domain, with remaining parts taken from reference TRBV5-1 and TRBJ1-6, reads KAGVTQTPRYLIKTRGQQVTLSCSPISGHRSVSWYQQTPGQGLQFLFEYFSETQRNKGNFPGRFSGRQFSNSRSEMNVSTLELGDSALYLCASSLGQGASPLHFGNGTRLTVT.